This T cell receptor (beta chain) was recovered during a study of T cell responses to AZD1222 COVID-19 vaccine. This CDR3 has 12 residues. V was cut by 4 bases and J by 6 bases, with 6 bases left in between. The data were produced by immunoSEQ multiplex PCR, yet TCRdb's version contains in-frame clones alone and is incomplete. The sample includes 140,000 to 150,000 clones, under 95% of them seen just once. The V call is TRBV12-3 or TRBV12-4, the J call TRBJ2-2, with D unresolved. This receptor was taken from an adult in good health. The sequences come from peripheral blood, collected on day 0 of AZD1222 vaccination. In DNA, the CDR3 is TGTGCCAGCAGTTGGGGTTCCGGGGAGCTGTTTTTT. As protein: CASSWGSGELFF.